What follows are 18 T cell receptor beta chains derived from one specimen sequenced in a study of T cells in localized non-small cell lung cancer (dated by TCRdb to about 2020). Preparation of the library involved the immunoSEQ multiplex PCR assay. TCRdb's version of the immuneACCESS table is confined to in-frame rearrangements and falls short of the full clone set. An unresolved V gene accounts for under half of the shortfall where checked; the remainder is of unknown origin. This sample has about 5,900 clones in its table, and around a quarter of those were observed once. The top ten clones comprise 7.5% to 10% of the sample. This sample comprised lung tumor tissue, obtained before any cancer treatment. These receptors were collected from a female donor over 55 with stage I lung adenocarcinoma.

This clone was counted between two and nine times. The chain joins TRBV9 to TRBJ1-2, with unresolved D. V was shortened by 4 bases and J by 2 bases, with 21 bases between the two germline ends. Germline V gene lookup returns CDR1 SGDLS and CDR2 YYNGEE. The CDR3 sequence is 17 residues long. This chain's CDR3 is CASSYNRVSGFNYGYTF. Written as DNA, the CDR3 is TGTGCCAGCAGCTACAACCGCGTCAGCGGTTTCAACTATGGCTACACCTTC.

This clone appeared a few times. This chain uses TRBV29-1 with TRBJ2-6; 7 nucleotides align to TRBD1. The germline V gene has CDR1 SQVTM and CDR2 ANQGSEA. The CDR3 sequence is 16 residues long. Trimming removed 0 bases from V and 2 bases from J; junction bases left unmatched: 4. The CDR3 DNA reads as TGCAGCGTTGAAGAAGATGGGACAGCTGGGGCCAACGTCCTGACTTTC. Translated: CSVEEDGTAGANVLTF.

J is TRBJ2-3 and V is TRBV6-8; D is uncertain. CDR1 is MNHGY and CDR2 is SAAAGT in the germline V gene. The length of the CDR3 is 15 residues. Trimming removed 2 bases from V and 4 bases from J, with 13 bases in between. The CDR3 DNA reads TGTGCCAGCAGTTACGGGCTGGCCTTCGCAGATACGCAGTATTTT. It translates to CASSYGLAFADTQYF.

This clone was counted only a few times. This chain links TRBV6-8 with TRBJ2-1, with 11 bases identical to TRBD2. The V gene's germline CDR1 is MNHGY and CDR2 SAAAGT. CDR3 length equals 14 residues. The V segment lost 10 bases and the J segment 8 bases; nucleotides outside the gene matches: 10. This CDR3 is CAIKLAGAADEQFF. CDR3 bases: TGTGCCATCAAACTAGCGGGAGCCGCCGATGAGCAGTTCTTC.

V is TRBV9 and J is TRBJ2-2; D is perhaps TRBD2 (5 bases). V shed 0 bases and J shed 3 bases, with 9 bases lying between them. This CDR3 contains 15 residues. Germline CDR1 SGDLS, CDR2 YYNGEE. CDR3 DNA sequence: TGTGCCAGCAGCGTAGTCCCCGGGGACACCGGGGAGCTGTTTTTT. This translates into CASSVVPGDTGELFF.

Only a few counts were recorded for this clone. This chain joins TRBV19 and TRBJ2-1, with 7 bases fitting TRBD2. J gave up 6 bases and V 3 bases, and 8 bases lay outside the gene matches. The CDR3 spans 15 residues. Per germline, CDR1 LNHDA and CDR2 SQIVND (reference sequence). CDR3: CASSIPGRPFNEQFF. The CDR3 DNA follows: TGTGCCAGTAGTATCCCCGGGAGGCCCTTCAATGAGCAGTTCTTC. The full variable domain, completed using reference TRBV19 and TRBJ2-1, is DGGITQSPKYLFRKEGQNVTLSCEQNLNHDAMYWYRQDPGQGLRLIYYSQIVNDFQKGDIAEGYSVSREKKESFPLTVTSAQKNPTAFYLCASSIPGRPFNEQFFGPGTRLTVL.

The chain carries TRBV10-2 and TRBJ1-2; weak D call: TRBD1 (5 bases). Per the germline V gene, CDR1 is WSHSY and CDR2 is SAAADI. V lost 0 bases and J 0 bases, leaving 14 bases between the germline ends. The CDR3 covers 17 residues. The CDR3 region is CASSESPGWVANYGYTF. CDR3 DNA: TGCGCCAGCAGTGAGTCGCCAGGGTGGGTCGCTAACTATGGCTACACCTTC.

This clone was detected a few times. This chain uses TRBV30 with TRBJ1-2; tentatively, D is TRBD1 (6 bases). Between the trimmed V and J ends, which lost 7 bases and 9 bases, there was a span of 18 bases. The CDR3 sequence is 12 residues long. CDR1 is GTSNPN and CDR2 is SVGIG in the germline V gene (reference sequence). The CDR3 nucleotides read TGTGCCTCCAACCCAGGGGCCGAGAGCTACACCTTC. The encoded protein is CASNPGAESYTF.

This clone came up once. The gene calls are TRBV19 and TRBJ1-5; D possibly corresponds to TRBD1 (5 bases). The germline V gene encodes CDR1 LNHDA and CDR2 SQIVND (reference sequence). CDR3 length equals 15 residues. V was trimmed by 2 bases and J by 5 bases, leaving 13 bases between them. CDR3: CASSILNGGYQPQHF. In DNA, the CDR3 is TGTGCCAGTAGTATACTCAATGGGGGATATCAGCCCCAGCATTTT.

The V call is TRBV11-3, the J call TRBJ2-7; weak D call: TRBD2 (6 bases). V gave up 3 bases and J gave up 5 bases, with 14 bases separating them. From germline, CDR1 is SGHNT and CDR2 YENEEA. The CDR3 length is 14 residues. The CDR3 DNA reads TGTGCCAGCAGCTTTCTTTTTAGGACTAACGAGCAGTACTTC. It is translated as CASSFLFRTNEQYF. The whole variable domain, filled in from reference TRBV11-3 and TRBJ2-7, reads EAGVVQSPRYKIIEKKQPVAFWCNPISGHNTLYWYLQNLGQGPELLIRYENEEAVDDSQLPKDRFSAERLKGVDSTLKIQPAELGDSAVYLCASSFLFRTNEQYFGPGTRLTVT.

The chain uses TRBV18 and TRBJ2-7, with D possibly being TRBD1 or TRBD2 (5 bases each). The CDR3 spans 12 residues. V dropped 3 bases and J dropped 5 bases, with 8 bases sitting between them. Germline CDR1 KGHSH, CDR2 LQKENI. The CDR3 loop is CASSPGEHEQYF. The CDR3 DNA is TGTGCCAGCTCACCGGGGGAGCACGAGCAGTACTTC.

V is TRBV10-1 and J is TRBJ2-7; 9 bases match TRBD1. V gave up 2 bases and J gave up 6 bases; unmatched junction bases: 8. From germline, CDR1 is WNHNN and CDR2 SYGVQD (reference sequence). The CDR3 consists of 15 residues. CDR3 bases: TGCGCCAGCAGTGAGACCGGGACAGGGACGGGCGAGCAGTACTTC. Its protein is CASSETGTGTGEQYF.

The CDR3 sequence is CASTGLTGTGELFF. The DNA for the CDR3 is TGCGCCAGCACTGGACTCACGGGGACCGGGGAGCTGTTTTTT. V usage is TRBV5-1 and J usage is TRBJ2-2; weak D call: TRBD2 (5 bases). Trimming pared 6 bases from V and 5 bases from J, leaving 14 bases between. This CDR3 spans 14 amino acids. CDR1 is SGHRS and CDR2 is YFSETQ in the germline V gene. Full variable domain (missing parts from reference TRBV5-1 and TRBJ2-2): KAGVTQTPRYLIKTRGQQVTLSCSPISGHRSVSWYQQTPGQGLQFLFEYFSETQRNKGNFPGRFSGRQFSNSRSEMNVSTLELGDSALYLCASTGLTGTGELFFGEGSRLTVL.

The gene calls are TRBV18 and TRBJ2-7; 7 positions agree with TRBD1. CDR1 KGHSH and CDR2 LQKENI come from the germline V gene. V trimming: 4 bases; J trimming: 7 bases; junction bases outside the gene matches: 13. This CDR3 contains 15 residues. This CDR3 reads CASSLTGAALDEQYF. The CDR3 nucleotides are TGTGCCAGCTCACTAACAGGGGCCGCGTTAGATGAGCAGTACTTC.

This clone appeared a few times. The chain links TRBV6-8 to TRBJ2-7; 7 bases match TRBD2. CDR1 MNHGY and CDR2 SAAAGT come from the germline V gene. The V segment lost 2 bases and the J segment 1 base; nucleotides outside the gene matches: 11. The CDR3 is 17 residues long. In nucleotides, the CDR3 is TGTGCCAGCAGTTACATTCTCCTAGCGGATCCTTCCTACGAGCAGTACTTC. Amino acids: CASSYILLADPSYEQYF.

This chain joins TRBV18 and TRBJ1-1; 10 positions agree with TRBD1. Germline CDR1 reads KGHSH; CDR2 reads LQKENI. The CDR3 length is 17 residues. V lost 2 bases and J lost 7; bases outside the gene matches: 13. CDR3 sequence: CASSPEVATGGALEAFF. CDR3 DNA sequence: TGTGCCAGCTCACCAGAGGTCGCGACAGGGGGCGCCCTTGAAGCTTTCTTT. Complete variable domain (other parts from reference TRBV18 and TRBJ1-1): NAGVMQNPRHLVRRRGQEARLRCSPMKGHSHVYWYRQLPEEGLKFMVYLQKENIIDESGMPKERFSAEFPKEGPSILRIQQVVRGDSAAYFCASSPEVATGGALEAFFGQGTRLTVV.

There are a few counts of this clone. In nucleotides, the CDR3 is TGTGCCAGCAGCTTATACGCGGGATGGTCTACAGATACGCAGTATTTT. Translated, it gives CASSLYAGWSTDTQYF. V and J are TRBV11-3 and TRBJ2-3; the D gene is possibly TRBD2 (6 bases). Germline V gene lookup returns CDR1 SGHNT and CDR2 YENEEA. Trimming removed 2 bases at V and 3 bases at J, with 15 bases between. The CDR3 spans 16 residues.

This clone was seen a few times. The chain uses TRBV9 and TRBJ1-1; D gene unclear. The CDR3 has 12 residues. Germline V gene data show CDR1 as SGDLS and CDR2 as YYNGEE. Trimming cost V 4 bases and J 2 bases, with 6 bases left between them. Written as DNA, the CDR3 is TGTGCCAGCAGCCCCCCAAACACTGAAGCTTTCTTT. Amino acid sequence: CASSPPNTEAFF.